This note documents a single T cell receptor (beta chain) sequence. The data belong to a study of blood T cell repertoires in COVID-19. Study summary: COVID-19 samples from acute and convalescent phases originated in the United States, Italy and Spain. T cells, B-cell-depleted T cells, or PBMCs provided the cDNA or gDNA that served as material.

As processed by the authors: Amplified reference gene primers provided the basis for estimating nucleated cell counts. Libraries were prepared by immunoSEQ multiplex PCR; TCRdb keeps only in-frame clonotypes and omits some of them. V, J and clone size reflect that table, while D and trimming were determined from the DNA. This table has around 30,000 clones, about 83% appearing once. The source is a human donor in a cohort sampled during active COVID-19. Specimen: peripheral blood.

The CDR3 protein is CASSPGGNGNTIYF. CDR3 DNA sequence: TGCGCCAGCAGTCCAGGGGGCAATGGAAACACCATATATTTT. This chain uses TRBV5-1 with TRBJ1-3; 8 bases agree with TRBD1. Trimming cost V 5 bases and J 3 bases; bases outside gene matches: 4. Germline lookup yields CDR1 SGHRS and CDR2 YFSETQ. The CDR3 contains 14 residues.